This T cell receptor beta chain appears in the sequencing data of a study of beta chain features in type 1 diabetes. As for the study in general: Taken together, all samples contributed 95 million to 110 million examined sorted cells.

Cell sorting via CD45RO/CCR7/CD25/CD127/CD95/CD27 was performed to obtain CD4+ naive, central memory, regulatory and stem cell-like memory cells. Post-sort purity exceeded 95% for all sorted populations. The entirety of the isolated RNA underwent reverse transcription, so expressed TCRB transcripts were sequenced. Generated by immunoSEQ multiplex PCR, the TCRdb table keeps only in-frame clones and is missing some. Seen here are 810,000 or so clones, around a sixth observed once, and the top ten hold 0.02% to 0.03%. This clone was seen only a few times. This receptor was obtained from a woman between 18 and 29 years old in good health. Sequences were obtained from naive CD4+ T cells from blood.

The CDR3 sequence: CSSTPAGTGSSGYTF. Here the CDR3 DNA reads TGCAGCTCGACGCCAGCCGGGACAGGTTCGTCTGGCTACACCTTC. The chain joins TRBV29-1 to TRBJ1-2; the match to TRBD1 covers 8 bases. The J segment lost 7 bases and the V segment lost 8 bases, leaving 18 bases of the junction unmatched. The CDR3 totals 15 residues. Germline assignment: CDR1 SQVTM and CDR2 ANQGSEA.